This T cell receptor (beta chain) was observed in a study of T-cell memory formation after mild COVID-19 (dated by TCRdb to 2020 to 2022). At the level of the whole study: TCR sequence clusters from the two donors were found to be largely donor specific. In a couple of donors, T-cell clones that expanded and contracted after mild COVID-19 were tracked by sequencing TCRalpha and TCRbeta repertoires over time. The cohort comprised two young, previously healthy adult volunteers, one female and one male.

The CDR3 has 14 amino acids, counting the end cysteine and phenylalanine. The entry retains the CDR3 DNA only, 42 bases that are in frame from base 1. The germline V gene supplies CDR1 MNHEY and CDR2 SVGEGT. The V end gives up 6 bases and the J end 9 bases, leaving 7 bases in the junction not matched to a gene. A few counts support this clonotype. Its antigen is not yet known. Base qualities are not provided; no much larger clone lies one nucleotide away. Paper-wide results and their limitations: The study included only a couple of mild cases, and larger cohorts that include severe cases with pre-infection samples were judged to be necessary. Clones that contracted from day 15 to 85 showed balanced CD4/CD8 phenotypes, whereas a second wave of clones that expanded from day 15 to 37 leaned towards CD4+. The detection of some responding clones in pre-infection memory suggests that pre-existing cross-reactive memory T cells joined the SARS-CoV-2 response. SARS-CoV-2 specificity of the second-wave clones peaking on day 37 was not confirmed. Contracting CD4+ clones were found mainly in CM and EM memory subsets, while CD8+ clones were enriched in EMRA.

Ficoll-Paque density gradient centrifugation was the method used to isolate PBMCs. Sequencing used an Illumina NovaSeq 6000. TCRalpha and TCRbeta cDNA libraries were constructed by 5'RACE with constant-segment primers, with sample barcodes and unique molecular identifiers being introduced. RNA was extracted from every sample with Trizol reagent. Library amplification was performed in two PCR steps, and a second sample barcode and Illumina TruSeq adapters were introduced in the second step. Sequencing of libraries was performed on an Illumina NovaSeq with 2 x 150 bp paired-end reads. In the authors' own workflow: With migec v1.2.7, reads were demultiplexed and then collapsed into UMI-guided consensus sequences. Using mixcr v2.1.11, UMI consensuses were aligned to TRA and TRB V and J templates and then assembled into clonotypes. Clonotypes were classified as expanded or contracted when called significant by both edgeR and NoisET, with noise models trained on biological replicates. For edgeR calls, a false discovery rate-adjusted p below 0.01 and a log2 fold-change threshold of 1 were applied. As an exploratory analysis of dynamics, PCA with hierarchical clustering was applied to max-normalized trajectories of the 1000 most abundant clonotypes. Separately sequenced CD4+ and CD8+ repertoires were used to assign a CD4 or CD8 phenotype to each responding clone. Starting from the raw public reads, TCRdb applied fastp trimming at Q25, assembled clones with MiXCR and retained in-frame beta chains. Rows merge per CDR3 protein into single entries with the most common DNA and genes. TCRdb, not the authors, supplied the V and J calls. The sample yields roughly 250,000 distinct CDR3 sequences; 16% were counted once. The top ten clones comprise roughly a fifth of the sample.

The specimen sequenced was PBMCs or a T cell subset sorted from them (not recorded which). The V gene is TRBV6-2 or TRBV6-3 and the J gene is TRBJ2-1; the junction holds 11 bases that match TRBD2. The clonotype comes from a man younger than 35 who had mild COVID-19 (a few samples of this study predate the infection). The sample titles of this study are shuffled in the database, so cell type and time point are left out; the donor was told from shared clones. The nucleotides are TGTGCCAGCAGGGCTAGCGGGGGGTTGAGTGAGCAGTTCTTC. Its protein product is CASRASGGLSEQFF.